The present T cell receptor (beta chain) was sequenced within a study of blood T cells in healthy people across ages. Study-level points and caveats: Whereas aged donors had fewer naive CD4+ cells, long-lived donors had more of them and higher diversity. Percentage of naive T cells showed a strong correlation with TCR beta diversity.

With a J-beta primer mix and a sample-barcoded 5' primer, a second PCR ran about 6 to 11 cycles. TCRdb analysed the 5' RACE reads with MiXCR anew, one entry per CDR3 protein. The table lists roughly 1.5 million distinct CDR3 sequences, 40% to 45% of them singletons. Germline-derived CDR1 and CDR2 are MGHRA and YSYEKL. The CDR3 has 14 residues. Trimming shortened V by 1 base and J by 7 bases, and 14 bases separated the two germline ends. Caucasian individuals from Russia who were healthy and aged about 6 to 95 acted as donors. Comments on this clonotype: Antigen: not known.

This rearrangement joins TRBV4-1 to TRBJ2-7; D is undetermined. This clonotype was obtained from a woman between 18 and 29 years old in good health. The specimen was blood. The CDR3 DNA reads as TGCGCCAGCAGCCAAGCTGCCGGGTACAATGAGCAGTACTTC. Amino acids: CASSQAAGYNEQYF.